What follows describes a single TCR beta chain. What it binds is not known. Researchers made TCR cDNA using 5'RACE template switching, and this step added a universal primer site and UMIs. TCRdb redid the calling of the 5' RACE reads with MiXCR, one entry per CDR3 protein. The sample records 100,000 to 150,000 distinct CDR3 sequences, 13% to 15% being singletons. The entry originates in a study of T cells after yellow fever vaccination. Study findings and constraints: Within FACS-sorted repertoires, abundant clonotypes contaminating from the bulk population could be present. A small share of clonotypes appeared in both CD4 and CD8 compartments.

After removal of 1 base from V and 3 bases from J, the junction contained 6 bases not matched to a gene. Germline CDR1 is SGHVS and CDR2 is FNYEAQ. The CDR3 loop spans 16 amino acids. The receptor's source is a man aged 18 to 29 who received the YFV17D yellow fever vaccine. The chain is built from TRBV7-6 and TRBJ2-1; 7 bases fit TRBD2. The sequencing here drew on CD8+ T cells sorted from PBMCs, taken 5 days after the yellow fever booster vaccination. This chain's CDR3 is CASSLGGGYGYNEQFF. The DNA for the CDR3 is TGTGCCAGCAGCTTAGGGGGGGGTTACGGCTACAATGAGCAGTTCTTC.